The 25 T cell receptor beta chains given below trace back to one sample, sequenced in a study of PD-L1 blockade in urothelial cancer. As to time point: pretreatment peripheral blood. Here immunoSEQ multiplex PCR was the method, and the copy in TCRdb shows in-frame clones only, minus some. The sample holds approximately 55,000 clones; around 84% are singletons and the top ten take over 20%. Sample: PBMCs, taken around atezolizumab (anti-PD-L1) treatment. These receptors all stem from a man in his sixties with urothelial cancer.

This clone was picked up one time. This chain joins TRBV7-6 and TRBJ2-7, with TRBD2 matching over 8 bases. The CDR3 consists of 17 residues. CDR1 and CDR2 (germline): SGHVS, FNYEAQ. V was clipped by 4 bases and J by 3 bases; unmatched bases: 14. CDR3 in DNA: TGTGCCAGCAGCTCCCAAGTCGGGGGGGAAAGTGGCTACGAGCAGTACTTC. Encoded protein: CASSSQVGGESGYEQYF.

The CDR3 coding sequence is TGCAGCGTTGCCCCGGGAGGCAATCAGCCCCAGCATTTT. Translation gives CSVAPGGNQPQHF. The chain links TRBV29-1 to TRBJ1-5, with D uncertain. V lost 4 bases to trimming and J lost 2 bases, with 9 bases between them. The CDR3 is 13 residues long. Germline V lookup: CDR1 SQVTM, CDR2 ANQGSEA.

The genes are TRBV5-8 and TRBJ2-2; D is perhaps TRBD1 (5 bases). Germline assignment: CDR1 SGHTS and CDR2 YDEGEE. Trimming removed 4 bases from V and 7 bases from J, with 20 bases in between. CDR3 length: 16 residues. CDR3 amino acids: CASSPRVRVYGGELFF. The CDR3 DNA sequence: TGTGCCAGCAGCCCCAGGGTTCGGGTTTACGGCGGGGAGCTGTTTTTT.

In this sample, this clone turned up a few times. J is TRBJ1-5 and V is TRBV19; D may be TRBD1 (5 bases). V shed 1 base and J shed 6 bases, with 13 bases lying between them. This CDR3 region has 15 residues. Germline V lookup: CDR1 LNHDA, CDR2 SQIVND (reference sequence). CDR3 DNA sequence: TGTGCCAGTAGTATAGCGGGGGAGGTGAGTCAGCCCCAGCATTTT. This sequence encodes CASSIAGEVSQPQHF.

This sequence joins TRBV15 and TRBJ1-4, with TRBD1 identical over 11 bases. This CDR3 is built from 14 residues. Germline CDR1 and CDR2: LNHNV and YYDKDF (reference sequence). Germline trimming cut 6 bases from V and 8 bases from J; bases unmatched to any gene: 5. This CDR3 is CATRGQGGSEKLFF. The CDR3 DNA reads as TGTGCCACCAGGGGACAGGGGGGAAGCGAAAAACTGTTTTTT. Complete variable domain (other parts from reference TRBV15 and TRBJ1-4): DAMVIQNPRYQVTQFGKPVTLSCSQTLNHNVMYWYQQKSSQAPKLLFHYYDKDFNNEADTPDNFQSRRPNTSFCFLDIRSPGLGDTAMYLCATRGQGGSEKLFFGSGTQLSVL.

This clone was observed once. The rearrangement links TRBV6-1 to TRBJ2-1; TRBD1 agrees at 8 bases. V shed 6 bases, J shed 8 bases, and the junction held 3 bases outside the gene matches. The CDR3 loop spans 12 amino acids. CDR1 is MNHNS, CDR2 SASEGT, per germline. The CDR3 reads CASRSTGDEQFF. For the CDR3, the DNA is TGTGCCAGCAGATCGACAGGGGATGAGCAGTTCTTC.

V gene TRBV5-6 combines with J gene TRBJ2-1; tentatively, D is TRBD1 (6 bases). The CDR3 runs 14 residues. The V gene lost 5 bases and the J gene lost 14 bases, with 23 bases spanning the gap. CDR1 is SGHDT, CDR2 YYEEEE, per germline. The CDR3 DNA is TGTGCCAGCAGTTCTAAAGGGGGTGGCCAAAAAGAGTTCTTC. This encodes CASSSKGGGQKEFF.

The gene calls are TRBV5-4 and TRBJ2-7, with 12 bases that match TRBD2. From germline, CDR1 is SGHNT and CDR2 YYREEE (reference sequence). The CDR3 loop spans 15 amino acids. Trimming at V came to 4 bases and at J to 3 bases, leaving 5 bases not matched to a gene. The CDR3 nucleotides are TGTGCCAGCAGCCAGAGACTAGCGGGAGTCTACGAGCAGTACTTC. Its translation is CASSQRLAGVYEQYF.

The chain links TRBV6-1 to TRBJ1-1; D is possibly TRBD1 (5 bases). Germline-derived CDR1 and CDR2 are MNHNS and SASEGT. CDR3 length: 13 amino acids. V was trimmed by 5 bases and J by 0 bases, leaving 7 bases between them. CDR3 in DNA: TGTGCCAGCAGTAAGACAGTGAACACTGAAGCTTTCTTT. Translating gives CASSKTVNTEAFF.

The chain links TRBV29-1 to TRBJ2-5; 9 bases fit TRBD1. Germline loops: CDR1 SQVTM, CDR2 ANQGSEA. J lost 5 bases, V lost 6 bases, and 7 bases had no gene match. The CDR3 totals 13 residues. CDR3 in amino acids: CSVADRGRETQYF. The CDR3 coding sequence is TGCAGCGTCGCCGACAGGGGGAGGGAGACCCAGTACTTC.

The chain carries TRBV4-1 and TRBJ2-2, with 7 bases lining up with TRBD1. V was pared by 0 bases and J by 0 bases, with 7 bases of the junction left unmatched. In germline, CDR1 is MGHRA, CDR2 YSYEKL. This CDR3 spans 18 amino acids. Written as DNA, the CDR3 is TGCGCCAGCAGCCAAGAAGGGCCCGGGACAGCGAACACCGGGGAGCTGTTTTTT. This sequence encodes CASSQEGPGTANTGELFF.

The CDR3 nucleotides are TGCGCCAGCAGCTTGGTAGGGCTAGCGGGAGGGCCCTCCACAGATACGCAGTATTTT. This gives the protein CASSLVGLAGGPSTDTQYF. The chain couples TRBV5-1 to TRBJ2-3; 12 nucleotides line up with TRBD2. The CDR3 runs to 19 residues. V lost 0 bases, J lost 2 bases, and 10 bases stayed unmatched. CDR1 is SGHRS and CDR2 is YFSETQ in the germline V gene.

This rearrangement joins TRBV6-5 to TRBJ1-4; D perhaps matches TRBD1 (5 bases). This CDR3 comprises 13 residues. CDR1 is MNHEY and CDR2 is SVGAGI in the germline V gene. V gave up 3 bases and J gave up 4 bases, with 6 bases separating them. In DNA, the CDR3 is TGTGCCAGCAGTTATGACAGTAATGAAAAACTGTTTTTT. It yields the protein CASSYDSNEKLFF.

This clone is a singleton in its sample. The chain combines TRBV5-1 with TRBJ2-1; the match to TRBD2 covers 8 bases. This CDR3 spans 15 amino acids. V shed 0 bases and J 7 bases; nucleotides not matched to a gene: 6. Germline V gene sequence: CDR1 SGHRS, CDR2 YFSETQ. CDR3 in amino acids: CASSLVAGGGNEQFF. CDR3 DNA sequence: TGCGCCAGCAGCTTGGTTGCGGGAGGCGGAAATGAGCAGTTCTTC.

J is TRBJ2-7 and V is TRBV5-6, with a tentative D call TRBD1 (6 bases). Germline V gives CDR1 SGHDT, CDR2 YYEEEE. The V end was cut by 0 bases, the J end by 2 bases, with 9 bases between. CDR3 length: 14 residues. For the CDR3, the DNA is TGTGCCAGCAGCTTGGAGGACAGAGCCTACGAGCAGTACTTC. Amino acids: CASSLEDRAYEQYF.

The V gene is TRBV5-1, the J gene TRBJ2-7; D might be TRBD1 (5 bases). This CDR3 is 15 amino acids long. The germline V gene has CDR1 SGHRS and CDR2 YFSETQ. Trimming pared 2 bases from V and 5 bases from J, leaving 17 bases between. CDR3 residues: CASSFTAGPDHEQYF. The CDR3 coding sequence is TGCGCCAGCAGCTTCACGGCAGGGCCCGACCACGAGCAGTACTTC.

This chain connects TRBV19 to TRBJ1-5; D may be TRBD1 (5 bases). The CDR3 runs 15 residues. V was shortened by 5 bases and J by 6 bases, with 17 bases between the two germline ends. The germline CDR1 and CDR2 sequences are LNHDA and SQIVND (reference sequence). CDR3 loop: CASSGNMERGQPQHF. CDR3 bases: TGTGCCAGTAGTGGGAACATGGAAAGGGGTCAGCCCCAGCATTTT.

This rearrangement joins TRBV7-9 to TRBJ1-4; TRBD1 is a possible D gene (5 bases). The CDR3 covers 12 residues. Between the trimmed V and J ends, which lost 1 base and 13 bases, there was a span of 10 bases. Germline-derived CDR1 and CDR2 are SEHNR and FQNEAQ (reference sequence). Here the CDR3 reads CASSLEQGVLFF. Written as DNA, the CDR3 is TGTGCCAGCAGCTTAGAGCAGGGCGTACTGTTTTTT.

The rearrangement links TRBV7-3 to TRBJ2-7, with D possibly being TRBD2 (6 bases). This CDR3 has 14 residues. Germline V gene sequence: CDR1 SGHTA, CDR2 FQGTGA. V lost 5 bases, J lost 2 bases, and 13 bases lay in between. As DNA, the CDR3 is TGTGCCAGCAGCCCCCACCCGGGGGCCTACGAGCAGTACTTC. As protein: CASSPHPGAYEQYF.

In nucleotides, the CDR3 is TGCGCCAGCAGCTTGTCCGGGAACTACAATGAGCAGTTCTTC. Its protein product is CASSLSGNYNEQFF. The chain links TRBV5-1 to TRBJ2-1, with D possibly TRBD2 on 5 matching bases. The V end was cut by 1 base, the J end by 3 bases, with 8 bases between. Looked up from germline, CDR1 is SGHRS and CDR2 is YFSETQ. The CDR3 consists of 14 residues.

The V call is TRBV4-1, the J call TRBJ2-3, with TRBD1 matching 11 bases. Trimming removed 1 base from V and 0 bases from J; junction bases left unmatched: 9. The CDR3 has 19 residues. Germline values: CDR1 MGHRA, CDR2 YSYEKL. The CDR3: CASSQGMAGTGGSTDTQYF. The CDR3 DNA sequence: TGCGCCAGCAGCCAAGGTATGGCCGGGACAGGGGGAAGCACAGATACGCAGTATTTT.

The chain combines TRBV28 with TRBJ2-5, with TRBD1 matching 7 bases. The CDR3 runs 13 residues. Germline assignment: CDR1 MDHEN and CDR2 SYDVKM. J lost 2 bases, V lost 6 bases, and 3 bases had no gene match. The DNA for the CDR3 is TGTGCCAGCAGGCCGGACAGGCAAGAGACCCAGTACTTC. The encoded protein is CASRPDRQETQYF.

The V and J genes are TRBV11-2 and TRBJ1-2; 11 bases match TRBD1. Germline V CDR1 and CDR2: SGHAT, FQNNGV. Trimming at V came to 4 bases and at J to 0 bases, leaving 1 base not matched to a gene. The CDR3 extends over 15 amino acids. CDR3 in amino acids: CASSWDRGTNYGYTF. DNA of the CDR3: TGTGCCAGCAGCTGGGACAGGGGGACTAACTATGGCTACACCTTC.

V usage is TRBV30 and J usage is TRBJ2-7, with D tentatively TRBD1 (6 bases). The germline V gene has CDR1 GTSNPN and CDR2 SVGIG (reference sequence). Trimming shortened V by 3 bases and J by 3 bases, and 12 bases separated the two germline ends. The CDR3 covers 13 residues. The CDR3 DNA is TGTGCCTGGAGGTACAGAGGGGGCTACGAGCAGTACTTC. It codes for CAWRYRGGYEQYF.

This chain connects TRBV5-1 to TRBJ2-2; unclear D gene. V lost 5 bases, J lost 4 bases, and 6 bases lay in between. In germline, CDR1 is SGHRS, CDR2 YFSETQ. The CDR3 extends over 12 amino acids. CDR3 DNA: TGCGCCAGCAGTTGGAGCACCGGGGAGCTGTTTTTT. It encodes CASSWSTGELFF.